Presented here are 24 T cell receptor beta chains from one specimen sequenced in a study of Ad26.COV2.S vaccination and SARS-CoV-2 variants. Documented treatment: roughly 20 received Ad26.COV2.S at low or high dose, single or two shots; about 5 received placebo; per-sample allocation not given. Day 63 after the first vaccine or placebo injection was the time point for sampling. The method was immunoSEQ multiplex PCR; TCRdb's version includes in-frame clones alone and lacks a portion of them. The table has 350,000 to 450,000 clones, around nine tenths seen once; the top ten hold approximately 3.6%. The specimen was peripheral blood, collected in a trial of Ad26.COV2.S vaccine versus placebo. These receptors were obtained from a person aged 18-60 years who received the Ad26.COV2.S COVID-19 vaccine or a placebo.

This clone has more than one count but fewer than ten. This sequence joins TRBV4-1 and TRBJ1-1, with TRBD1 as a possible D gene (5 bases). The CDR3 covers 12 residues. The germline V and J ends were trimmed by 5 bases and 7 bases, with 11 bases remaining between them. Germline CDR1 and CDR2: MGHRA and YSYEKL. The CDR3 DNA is TGCGCCAGCAGCTCAGGGATGTATGAAGCTTTCTTT. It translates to CASSSGMYEAFF.

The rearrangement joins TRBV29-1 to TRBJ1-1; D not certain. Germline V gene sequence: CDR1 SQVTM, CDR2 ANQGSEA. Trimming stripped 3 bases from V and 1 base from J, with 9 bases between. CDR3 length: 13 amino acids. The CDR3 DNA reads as TGCAGCGTTGAGGCAGACCCGAACACTGAAGCTTTCTTT. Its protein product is CSVEADPNTEAFF.

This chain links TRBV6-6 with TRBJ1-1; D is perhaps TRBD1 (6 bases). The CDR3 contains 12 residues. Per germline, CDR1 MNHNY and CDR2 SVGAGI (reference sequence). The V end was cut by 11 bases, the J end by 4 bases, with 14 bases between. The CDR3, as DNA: TGTGCCTCTCGGAGGGGGGGCACTGAAGCTTTCTTT. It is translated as CASRRGGTEAFF.

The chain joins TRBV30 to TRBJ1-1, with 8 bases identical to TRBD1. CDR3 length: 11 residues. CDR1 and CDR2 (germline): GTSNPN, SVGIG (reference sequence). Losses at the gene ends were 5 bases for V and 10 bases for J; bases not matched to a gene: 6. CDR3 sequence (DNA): TGTGCCTGGGGGCAGGGGGCGTCAGCTTTCTTT. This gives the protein CAWGQGASAFF. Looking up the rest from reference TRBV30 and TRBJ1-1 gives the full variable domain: SQTIHQWPATLVQPVGSPLSLECTVEGTSNPNLYWYRQAAGRGLQLLFYSVGIGQISSEVPQNLSASRPQDRQFILSSKKLLLSDSGFYLCAWGQGASAFFGQGTRLTVV.

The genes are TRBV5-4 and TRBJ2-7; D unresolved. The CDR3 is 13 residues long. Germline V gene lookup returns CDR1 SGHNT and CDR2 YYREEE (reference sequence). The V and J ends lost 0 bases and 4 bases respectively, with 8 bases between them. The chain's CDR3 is CASSLEVAYEQYF. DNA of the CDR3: TGTGCCAGCAGCTTGGAGGTCGCGTACGAGCAGTACTTC.

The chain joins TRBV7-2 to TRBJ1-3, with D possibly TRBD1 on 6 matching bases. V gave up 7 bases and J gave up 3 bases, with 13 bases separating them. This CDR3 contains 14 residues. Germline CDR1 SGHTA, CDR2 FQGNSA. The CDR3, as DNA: TGTGCCAGCACCATGACAGGATATGGAAACACCATATATTTT. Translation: CASTMTGYGNTIYF.

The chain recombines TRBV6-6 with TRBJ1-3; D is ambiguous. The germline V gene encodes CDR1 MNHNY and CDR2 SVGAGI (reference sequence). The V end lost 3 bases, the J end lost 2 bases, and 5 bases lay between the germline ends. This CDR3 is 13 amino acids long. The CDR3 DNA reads TGTGCCAGCAGTTATACAACTGGAAACACCATATATTTT. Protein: CASSYTTGNTIYF.

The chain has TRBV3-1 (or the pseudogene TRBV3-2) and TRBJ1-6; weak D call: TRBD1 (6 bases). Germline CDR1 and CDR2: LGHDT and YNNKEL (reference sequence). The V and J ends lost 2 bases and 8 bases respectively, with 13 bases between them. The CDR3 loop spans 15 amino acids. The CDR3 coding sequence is TGTGCCAGCAGCCAACCGGGGGGGGGCGATTCACCCCTCCACTTT. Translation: CASSQPGGGDSPLHF.

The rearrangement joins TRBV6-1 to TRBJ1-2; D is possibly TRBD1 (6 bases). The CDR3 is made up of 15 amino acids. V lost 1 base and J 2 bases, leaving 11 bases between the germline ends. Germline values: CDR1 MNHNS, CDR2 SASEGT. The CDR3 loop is CASSEDYRVNYGYTF. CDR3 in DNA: TGTGCCAGCAGTGAAGATTACAGGGTAAACTATGGCTACACCTTC.

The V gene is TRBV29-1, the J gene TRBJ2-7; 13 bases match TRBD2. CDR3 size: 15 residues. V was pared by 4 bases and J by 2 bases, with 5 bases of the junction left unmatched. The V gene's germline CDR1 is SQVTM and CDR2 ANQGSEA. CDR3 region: CSVASGLAGPYEQYF. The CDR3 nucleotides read TGCAGCGTTGCGTCGGGACTAGCGGGGCCCTACGAGCAGTACTTC.

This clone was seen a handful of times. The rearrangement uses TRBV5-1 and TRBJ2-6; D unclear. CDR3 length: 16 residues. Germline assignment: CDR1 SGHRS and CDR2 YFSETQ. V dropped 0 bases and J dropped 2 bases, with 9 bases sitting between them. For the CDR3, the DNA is TGCGCCAGCAGCTTGGAGTTGGGGACTGGGGCCAACGTCCTGACTTTC. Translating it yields CASSLELGTGANVLTF.

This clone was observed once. CDR3 residues: CASNWVGDGNQPQHF. DNA for the CDR3: TGTGCCAGCAATTGGGTAGGGGATGGGAATCAGCCCCAGCATTTT. This chain joins TRBV6-5 and TRBJ1-5, with a tentative D call TRBD1 (5 bases). Trimming removed 7 bases at V and 4 bases at J, with 17 bases between. Per germline, CDR1 MNHEY and CDR2 SVGAGI. There are 15 residues in the CDR3.

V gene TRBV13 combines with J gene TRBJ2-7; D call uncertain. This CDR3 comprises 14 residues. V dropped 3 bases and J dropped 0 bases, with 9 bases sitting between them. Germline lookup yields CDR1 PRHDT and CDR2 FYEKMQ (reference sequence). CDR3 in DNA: TGTGCCAGCAGCTTCGGCAGGAACTCCTACGAGCAGTACTTC. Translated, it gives CASSFGRNSYEQYF.

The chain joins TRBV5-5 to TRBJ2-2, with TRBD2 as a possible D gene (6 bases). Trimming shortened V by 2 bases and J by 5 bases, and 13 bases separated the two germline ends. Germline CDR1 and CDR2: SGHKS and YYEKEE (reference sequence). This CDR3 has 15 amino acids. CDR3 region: CASSFLGGTTGELFF. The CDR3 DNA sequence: TGTGCCAGCAGCTTTTTGGGGGGAACAACCGGGGAGCTGTTTTTT.

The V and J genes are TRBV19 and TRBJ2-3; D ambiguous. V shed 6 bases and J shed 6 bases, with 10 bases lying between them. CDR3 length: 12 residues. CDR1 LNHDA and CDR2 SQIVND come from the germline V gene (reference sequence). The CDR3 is CASRSLRDTQYF. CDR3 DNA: TGTGCCAGTAGGTCGCTTCGTGATACGCAGTATTTT.

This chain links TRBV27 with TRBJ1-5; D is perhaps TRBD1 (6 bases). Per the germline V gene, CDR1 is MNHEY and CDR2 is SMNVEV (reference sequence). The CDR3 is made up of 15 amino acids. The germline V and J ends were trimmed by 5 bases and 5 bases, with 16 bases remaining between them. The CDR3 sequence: CASSPKGGPDQPQHF. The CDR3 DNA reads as TGTGCCAGCAGTCCCAAGGGGGGTCCTGATCAGCCCCAGCATTTT.

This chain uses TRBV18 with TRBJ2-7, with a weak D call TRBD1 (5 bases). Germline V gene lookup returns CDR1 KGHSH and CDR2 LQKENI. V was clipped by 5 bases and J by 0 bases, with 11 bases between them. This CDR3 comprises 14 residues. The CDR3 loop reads CASSLLDSSYEQYF. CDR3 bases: TGTGCCAGCTCATTACTCGACAGCTCCTACGAGCAGTACTTC.

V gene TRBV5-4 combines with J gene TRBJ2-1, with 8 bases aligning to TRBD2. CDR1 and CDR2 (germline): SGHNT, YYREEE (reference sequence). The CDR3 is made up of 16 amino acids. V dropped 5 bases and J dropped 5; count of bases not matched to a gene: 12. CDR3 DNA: TGTGCCAGCAGGCCTAGGGGGGTAGCGGGGAACAATGAGCAGTTCTTC. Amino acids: CASRPRGVAGNNEQFF.

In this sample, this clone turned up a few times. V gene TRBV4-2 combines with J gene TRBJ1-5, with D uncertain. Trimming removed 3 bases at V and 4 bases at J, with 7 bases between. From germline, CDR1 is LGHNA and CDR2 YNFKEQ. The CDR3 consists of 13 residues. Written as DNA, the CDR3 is TGTGCCAGCAGCCAGCTTCCTAATCAGCCCCAGCATTTT. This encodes CASSQLPNQPQHF.

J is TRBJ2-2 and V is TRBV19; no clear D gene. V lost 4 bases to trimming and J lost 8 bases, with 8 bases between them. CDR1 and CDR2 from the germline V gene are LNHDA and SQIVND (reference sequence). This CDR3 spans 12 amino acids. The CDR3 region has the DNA TGTGCCAGTAGTACCTCGGTGGGGGAGCTGTTTTTT. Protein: CASSTSVGELFF.

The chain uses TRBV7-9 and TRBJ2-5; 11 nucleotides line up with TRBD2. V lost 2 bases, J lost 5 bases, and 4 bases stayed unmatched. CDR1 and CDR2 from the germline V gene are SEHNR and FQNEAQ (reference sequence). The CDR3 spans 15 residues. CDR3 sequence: CASSLLAGGGETQYF. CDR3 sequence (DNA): TGTGCCAGCAGCTTACTAGCGGGGGGTGGCGAGACCCAGTACTTC.

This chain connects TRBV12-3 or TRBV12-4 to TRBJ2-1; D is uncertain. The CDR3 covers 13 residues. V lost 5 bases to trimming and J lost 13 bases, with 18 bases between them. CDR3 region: CASSRRDTMNQFF. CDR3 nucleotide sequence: TGTGCCAGCAGTCGGAGAGACACAATGAATCAGTTCTTC.

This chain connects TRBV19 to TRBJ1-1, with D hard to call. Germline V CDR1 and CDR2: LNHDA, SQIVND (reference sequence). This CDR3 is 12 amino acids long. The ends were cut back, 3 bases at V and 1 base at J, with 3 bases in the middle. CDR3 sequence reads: CASSIWNTEAFF. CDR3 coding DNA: TGTGCCAGTAGTATCTGGAACACTGAAGCTTTCTTT.

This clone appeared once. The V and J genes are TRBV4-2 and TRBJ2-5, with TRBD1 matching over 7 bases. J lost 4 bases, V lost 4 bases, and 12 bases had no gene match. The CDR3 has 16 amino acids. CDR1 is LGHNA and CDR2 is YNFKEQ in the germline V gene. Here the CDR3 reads CASSPSGTEPRETQYF. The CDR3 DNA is TGTGCCAGCAGCCCATCCGGGACAGAACCTCGAGAGACCCAGTACTTC.